The 24 T cell receptor beta chains presented below share a single source sample, sequenced in a study of T cells in Graves' hyperthyroidism and ophthalmopathy. Amplification targeted TCR beta CDR3 regions from RNA transcripts. The HTBI primer set drove a first-round RT-PCR of the TCR CDR3. MiXCR, applied by TCRdb to the multiplex PCR reads, yields one record per CDR3 protein. The sample lists hundreds of thousands of distinct CDR3 sequences, around a sixth occurring once. Input material: blood. The source is a woman in her 50s with Graves' hyperthyroidism that later progressed to Graves' ophthalmopathy.

This clonotype showed up just a few times. The chain links TRBV15 to TRBJ2-7, with 9 positions matching TRBD1. CDR1 is LNHNV, CDR2 YYDKDF, per germline (reference sequence). This CDR3 comprises 16 residues. The V and J ends lost 0 bases and 1 base, in that order; junction bases with no gene match: 4. Here the CDR3 reads CATSRDPGQGSYEQYF. In nucleotides, the CDR3 is TGTGCCACCAGCAGAGATCCGGGACAGGGTTCCTACGAGCAGTACTTC. Full variable domain (rest looked up from reference TRBV15 and TRBJ2-7): DAMVIQNPRYQVTQFGKPVTLSCSQTLNHNVMYWYQQKSSQAPKLLFHYYDKDFNNEADTPDNFQSRRPNTSFCFLDIRSPGLGDTAMYLCATSRDPGQGSYEQYFGPGTRLTVT.

This clonotype has a handful of counts. The rearrangement joins TRBV20-1 to TRBJ2-2; the match to TRBD1 covers 7 bases. There are 14 residues in the CDR3. Per the germline V gene, CDR1 is DFQATT and CDR2 is SNEGSKA (reference sequence). V was pared by 6 bases and J by 4 bases, with 8 bases of the junction left unmatched. CDR3 DNA: TGCAGTGCCAGGGACAGAACCCTCACCGGGGAGCTGTTTTTT. It codes for CSARDRTLTGELFF.

The table lists this clonotype with many counts. V and J are TRBV20-1 and TRBJ2-1, with D unresolved. The CDR3 consists of 12 residues. V lost 4 bases, J lost 7 bases, and 11 bases lay in between. CDR1 is DFQATT, CDR2 SNEGSKA, per germline (reference sequence). CDR3 sequence reads: CSANRVGNEQFF. The DNA for the CDR3 is TGCAGTGCTAATCGAGTGGGGAATGAGCAGTTCTTC.

The table lists this clonotype with many counts. The rearrangement joins TRBV12-3 or TRBV12-4 to TRBJ1-5; D uncertain. V was shortened by 7 bases and J by 7 bases, with 14 bases between the two germline ends. The CDR3 is 13 residues long. The DNA of the CDR3 is TGTGCCAGCACTCCCAACCCCGGCCAGCCCCAGCATTTT. Translating it yields CASTPNPGQPQHF.

Only a few counts were recorded for this clonotype. The chain combines TRBV7-9 with TRBJ2-5; 10 bases align to TRBD2. Looked up from germline, CDR1 is SEHNR and CDR2 is FQNEAQ (reference sequence). J gave up 1 base and V 5 bases, and 7 bases lay outside the gene matches. The CDR3 is made up of 16 amino acids. The DNA for the CDR3 is TGTGCCAGCAGCCCAAGCGGGGGGGGAAGCCAAGAGACCCAGTACTTC. Translation gives CASSPSGGGSQETQYF.

This clonotype was counted many times. The chain recombines TRBV4-2 with TRBJ1-1, with 11 bases lining up with TRBD1. J lost 2 bases, V lost 3 bases, and 8 bases had no gene match. Germline V gene sequence: CDR1 LGHNA, CDR2 YNFKEQ. The CDR3 loop spans 17 amino acids. The CDR3 here is CASSQPGQGGGNTEAFF. The CDR3 DNA reads TGTGCCAGCAGCCAGCCGGGACAGGGGGGAGGTAACACTGAAGCTTTCTTT.

The CDR3 DNA reads TGCAGTGCTCCCCTGGCGGGGCAGGCTGGAAACACCATATATTTT. It specifies CSAPLAGQAGNTIYF. This chain links TRBV20-1 with TRBJ1-3; tentative D call: TRBD1 (5 bases). Germline loops: CDR1 DFQATT, CDR2 SNEGSKA (reference sequence). The length of the CDR3 is 15 residues. Trimming stripped 5 bases from V and 2 bases from J, with 16 bases between.

The chain links TRBV6-1 to TRBJ1-1, with no clear D. The CDR3 sequence is 14 residues long. Germline loops: CDR1 MNHNS, CDR2 SASEGT. V was trimmed by 5 bases and J by 5 bases, leaving 15 bases between them. DNA of the CDR3: TGTGCCAGCAGTCAAGACGGTGGATGGACTGAAGCTTTCTTT. It yields the protein CASSQDGGWTEAFF.

This chain uses TRBV7-6 with TRBJ1-1, with 8 bases aligning to TRBD1. Germline V CDR1 and CDR2: SGHVS, FNYEAQ. V gave up 3 bases and J gave up 8 bases; unmatched junction bases: 5. The CDR3 is 13 residues long. CDR3 loop: CASSLQGDREAFF. In nucleotides, the CDR3 is TGTGCCAGCAGCTTGCAGGGGGACAGGGAAGCTTTCTTT.

Turning to this clonotype: A much bigger clone sits one base away, suggesting this may be a read error. J is TRBJ1-1 and V is TRBV20-1; the match to TRBD1 covers 10 bases. The CDR3 has 16 residues. Germline values: CDR1 DFQATT, CDR2 SNEGSKA (reference sequence). The CDR3 region has the DNA TGCAGTGCGGTACGAGACAGGGGGCTTCCAAACACTGAAGCTCTCTTT. Encoded protein: CSAVRDRGLPNTEALF.

The gene calls are TRBV20-1 and TRBJ2-1, with a possible D match to TRBD1 (6 bases). With 5 bases removed from V and 0 bases from J, the gap between germline ends came to 8 bases. The germline V gene encodes CDR1 DFQATT and CDR2 SNEGSKA (reference sequence). The CDR3 sequence is 13 residues long. Here the CDR3 reads CSAQDSSYNEQFF. CDR3 DNA: TGCAGTGCTCAGGACAGCTCCTACAATGAGCAGTTCTTC.

V usage is TRBV4-3 and J usage is TRBJ2-2, with 7 bases lining up with TRBD1. The CDR3 has 17 amino acids. The germline gives CDR1 LGHNA, CDR2 YSLEER. V dropped 1 base and J dropped 6; count of bases not matched to a gene: 11. This CDR3 reads CASSQVVRGFLAGELFF. As DNA, the CDR3 is TGCGCCAGCAGCCAAGTTGTCAGGGGGTTTCTTGCCGGGGAGCTGTTTTTT.

V usage is TRBV9 and J usage is TRBJ1-3; D is uncertain. This CDR3 contains 17 residues. From germline, CDR1 is SGDLS and CDR2 YYNGEE. Trimming left V 0 bases short and J 0 bases short, with 13 bases between. CDR3 residues: CASSVESGRHSGNTIYF. In DNA, the CDR3 is TGTGCCAGCAGCGTAGAATCCGGCCGCCACTCTGGAAACACCATATATTTT.

The chain links TRBV29-1 to TRBJ1-5; unclear D gene. The CDR3 covers 12 residues. Germline CDR1 is SQVTM and CDR2 is ANQGSEA. The ends were cut back, 4 bases at V and 7 bases at J, with 11 bases in the middle. The CDR3 reads CSVAAGGQPQHF. Written as DNA, the CDR3 is TGCAGCGTTGCGGCTGGTGGCCAGCCCCAGCATTTT. The complete variable domain, with remaining parts taken from reference TRBV29-1 and TRBJ1-5, reads SAVISQKPSRDICQRGTSLTIQCQVDSQVTMMFWYRQQPGQSLTLIATANQGSEATYESGFVIDKFPISRPNLTFSTLTVSNMSPEDSSIYLCSVAAGGQPQHFGDGTRLSIL.

This clonotype was picked up many times. The chain carries TRBV7-3 and TRBJ2-2; a weak D match, TRBD1 (5 bases). Trimming stripped 10 bases from V and 2 bases from J, with 14 bases between. Germline V gives CDR1 SGHTA, CDR2 FQGTGA. CDR3 length equals 14 residues. In nucleotides, the CDR3 is TGTGCCACAAAACCTGACAGTAACACCGGGGAGCTGTTTTTT. This sequence encodes CATKPDSNTGELFF.

This clonotype was picked up many times. The V call is TRBV12-3 or TRBV12-4, the J call TRBJ2-7; 9 nucleotides agree with TRBD1. Trimming cost V 3 bases and J 0 bases; bases outside gene matches: 3. The CDR3 extends over 15 amino acids. The CDR3, as DNA: TGTGCCAGCAGTTTCGGGACAGGGTCCTCCTACGAGCAGTACTTC. Translation: CASSFGTGSSYEQYF.

The chain carries TRBV6-2 or TRBV6-3 and TRBJ2-5, with TRBD1 identical over 7 bases. The V gene's germline CDR1 is MNHEY and CDR2 SVGEGT. The trim removed 2 bases at V and 4 bases at J, leaving 7 bases unmatched. This CDR3 comprises 15 residues. The CDR3 sequence is CASSYPTGTAETQYF. The CDR3 DNA follows: TGTGCCAGCAGTTACCCAACCGGGACAGCAGAGACCCAGTACTTC.

Only a few counts were recorded for this clonotype. The J gene is TRBJ1-1, the V gene TRBV27, with D uncertain. Trimming took 4 bases from V and 4 from J, leaving 16 bases between them. This CDR3 region has 15 residues. Germline-derived CDR1 and CDR2 are MNHEY and SMNVEV (reference sequence). CDR3 loop: CASSSPGLRGTEAFF. CDR3 coding DNA: TGTGCCAGCAGTTCACCCGGACTCCGGGGCACTGAAGCTTTCTTT.

The table lists this clonotype with many counts. V gene TRBV20-1 combines with J gene TRBJ1-5, with 8 bases lining up with TRBD1. V trimming: 3 bases; J trimming: 1 base; junction bases outside the gene matches: 11. CDR3 length equals 17 residues. Germline lookup yields CDR1 DFQATT and CDR2 SNEGSKA (reference sequence). The CDR3: CSARAQGATGSNQPQHF. In nucleotides, the CDR3 is TGCAGTGCTAGGGCCCAGGGGGCTACGGGAAGCAATCAGCCCCAGCATTTT.

In its sample, this clonotype was seen a few times. This chain's CDR3 is CASSLVVGEDNEQFF. DNA of the CDR3: TGCGCCAGCAGCTTGGTCGTCGGGGAGGACAATGAGCAGTTCTTC. The chain links TRBV5-1 to TRBJ2-1; D possibly corresponds to TRBD2 (6 bases). V lost 0 bases to trimming and J lost 5 bases, with 12 bases between them. The CDR3 sequence is 15 residues long. CDR1 SGHRS and CDR2 YFSETQ come from the germline V gene.

Many counts were recorded for this clonotype. CDR3 in amino acids: CASSGSTGTDYNEQFF. CDR3 DNA sequence: TGTGCCAGCAGCGGATCCACCGGGACAGACTACAATGAGCAGTTCTTC. The chain employs TRBV9 and TRBJ2-1; TRBD1 matches 7 bases. Trimming removed 3 bases from V and 3 bases from J; junction bases left unmatched: 9. CDR1 SGDLS and CDR2 YYNGEE come from the germline V gene. CDR3 size: 16 residues.

The V gene is TRBV5-6, the J gene TRBJ2-3; 9 nucleotides line up with TRBD1. CDR3 length: 16 amino acids. Germline trimming cut 1 base from V and 5 bases from J; bases unmatched to any gene: 8. From germline, CDR1 is SGHDT and CDR2 YYEEEE. The chain's CDR3 is CASSLRTGETGDTQYF. DNA of the CDR3: TGTGCCAGCAGCTTGAGGACAGGGGAGACCGGAGATACGCAGTATTTT.

There are many counts of this clonotype. The V gene is TRBV7-9, the J gene TRBJ2-1; TRBD1 matches at 11 bases. Looked up from germline, CDR1 is SEHNR and CDR2 is FQNEAQ (reference sequence). Trimming at V came to 4 bases and at J to 9 bases, leaving 8 bases not matched to a gene. The CDR3 consists of 15 residues. CDR3 nucleotide sequence: TGTGCCAGCAGCTCTTCCGGGACAGGGGGGGTTGAGCAGTTCTTC. Its translation is CASSSSGTGGVEQFF. Full variable domain (remainder filled in from reference TRBV7-9 and TRBJ2-1): DTGVSQNPRHKITKRGQNVTFRCDPISEHNRLYWYRQTLGQGPEFLTYFQNEAQLEKSRLLSDRFSAERPKGSFSTLEIQRTEQGDSAMYLCASSSSGTGGVEQFFGPGTRLTVL.

This clonotype came up a few times. The V and J genes are TRBV12-3 or TRBV12-4 and TRBJ2-2; possibly TRBD1 or TRBD2 for D (5 bases each). The CDR3 has 13 residues. The V end lost 5 bases, the J end lost 6 bases, and 10 bases lay between the germline ends. CDR3: CASSPPGPGELFF. The CDR3 DNA is TGTGCCAGCAGTCCTCCGGGACCCGGGGAGCTGTTTTTT.